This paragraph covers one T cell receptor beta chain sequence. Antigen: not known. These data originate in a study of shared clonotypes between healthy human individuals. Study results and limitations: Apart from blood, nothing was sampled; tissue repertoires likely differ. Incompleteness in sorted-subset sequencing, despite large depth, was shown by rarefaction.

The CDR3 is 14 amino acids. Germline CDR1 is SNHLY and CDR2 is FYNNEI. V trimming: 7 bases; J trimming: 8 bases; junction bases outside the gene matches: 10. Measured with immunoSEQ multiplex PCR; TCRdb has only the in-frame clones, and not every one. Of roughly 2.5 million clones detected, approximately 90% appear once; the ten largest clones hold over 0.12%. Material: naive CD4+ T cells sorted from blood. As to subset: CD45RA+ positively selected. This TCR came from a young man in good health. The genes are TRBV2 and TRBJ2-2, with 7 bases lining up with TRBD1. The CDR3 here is CASKPGQYSGELFF. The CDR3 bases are TGTGCCAGCAAACCGGGACAGTACTCGGGGGAGCTGTTTTTT. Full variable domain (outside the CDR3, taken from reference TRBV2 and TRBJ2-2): EPEVTQTPSHQVTQMGQEVILRCVPISNHLYFYWYRQILGQKVEFLVSFYNNEISEKSEIFDDQFSVERPDGSNFTLKIRSTKLEDSAMYFCASKPGQYSGELFFGEGSRLTVL.